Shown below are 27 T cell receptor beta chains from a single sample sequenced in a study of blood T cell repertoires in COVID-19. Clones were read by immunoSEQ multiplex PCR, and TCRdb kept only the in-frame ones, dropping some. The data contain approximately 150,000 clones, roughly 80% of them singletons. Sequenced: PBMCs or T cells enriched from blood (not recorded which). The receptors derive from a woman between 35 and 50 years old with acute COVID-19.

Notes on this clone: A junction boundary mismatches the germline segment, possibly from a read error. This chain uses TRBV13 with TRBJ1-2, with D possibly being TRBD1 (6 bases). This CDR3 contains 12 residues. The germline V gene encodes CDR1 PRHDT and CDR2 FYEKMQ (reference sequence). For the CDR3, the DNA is TGTGCCAGCAGCGCCGAACCCGGGACATTGGAGTTC. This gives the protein CASSAEPGTLEF.

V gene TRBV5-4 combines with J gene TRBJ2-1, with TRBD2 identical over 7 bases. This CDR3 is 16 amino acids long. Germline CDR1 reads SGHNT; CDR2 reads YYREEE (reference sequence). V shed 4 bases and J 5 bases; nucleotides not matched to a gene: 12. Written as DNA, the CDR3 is TGTGCCAGCAGCCCCAATGTGGCTAGCGGCCACAATGAGCAGTTCTTC. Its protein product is CASSPNVASGHNEQFF. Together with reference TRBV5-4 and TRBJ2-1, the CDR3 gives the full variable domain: ETGVTQSPTHLIKTRGQQVTLRCSSQSGHNTVSWYQQALGQGPQFIFQYYREEENGRGNFPPRFSGLQFPNYSSELNVNALELDDSALYLCASSPNVASGHNEQFFGPGTRLTVL.

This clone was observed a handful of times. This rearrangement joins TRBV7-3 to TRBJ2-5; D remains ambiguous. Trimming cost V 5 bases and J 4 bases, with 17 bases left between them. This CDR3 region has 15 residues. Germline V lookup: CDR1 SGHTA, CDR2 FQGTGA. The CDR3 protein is CASSPHPPGRETQYF. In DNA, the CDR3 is TGTGCCAGCAGCCCTCACCCCCCGGGTAGAGAGACCCAGTACTTC.

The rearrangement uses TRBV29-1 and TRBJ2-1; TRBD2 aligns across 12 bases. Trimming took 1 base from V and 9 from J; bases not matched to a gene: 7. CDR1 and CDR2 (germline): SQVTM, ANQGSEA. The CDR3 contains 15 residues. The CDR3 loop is CSVEGLAGGPIEQFF. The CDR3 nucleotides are TGCAGCGTTGAAGGCCTAGCGGGAGGGCCCATTGAGCAGTTCTTC.

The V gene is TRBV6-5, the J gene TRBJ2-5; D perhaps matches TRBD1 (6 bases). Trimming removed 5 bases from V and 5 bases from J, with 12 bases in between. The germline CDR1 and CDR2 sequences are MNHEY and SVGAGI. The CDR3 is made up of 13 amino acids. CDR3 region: CASSQYRDETQYF. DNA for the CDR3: TGTGCCAGCAGTCAATACAGGGATGAGACCCAGTACTTC.

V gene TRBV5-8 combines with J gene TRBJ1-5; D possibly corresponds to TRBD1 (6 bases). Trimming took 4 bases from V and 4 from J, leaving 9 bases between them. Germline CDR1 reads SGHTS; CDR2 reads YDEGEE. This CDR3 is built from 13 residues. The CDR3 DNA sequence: TGTGCCAGCAGCGTTGACAGGAATCAGCCCCAGCATTTT. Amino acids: CASSVDRNQPQHF.

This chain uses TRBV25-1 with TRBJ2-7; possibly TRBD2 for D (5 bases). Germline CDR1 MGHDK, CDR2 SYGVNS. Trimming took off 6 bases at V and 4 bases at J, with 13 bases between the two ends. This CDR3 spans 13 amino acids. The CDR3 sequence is CASRGGSNYEQYF. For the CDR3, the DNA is TGTGCCAGCAGAGGTGGGAGCAATTACGAGCAGTACTTC.

The CDR3: CASRWAQIEKLFF. CDR3 nucleotides: TGTGCCAGCAGGTGGGCTCAGATTGAAAAACTGTTTTTT. This chain joins TRBV28 and TRBJ1-4, with D uncertain. This CDR3 has 13 residues. CDR1 and CDR2 (germline): MDHEN, SYDVKM. The V gene lost 6 bases and the J gene lost 7 bases, with 12 bases spanning the gap.

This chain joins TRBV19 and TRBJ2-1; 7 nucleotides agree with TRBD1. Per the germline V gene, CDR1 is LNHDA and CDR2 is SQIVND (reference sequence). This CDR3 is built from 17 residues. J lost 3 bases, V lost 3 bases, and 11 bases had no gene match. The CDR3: CASSIGTALLRYNEQFF. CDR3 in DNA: TGTGCCAGTAGTATCGGGACAGCCCTCTTACGCTACAATGAGCAGTTCTTC.

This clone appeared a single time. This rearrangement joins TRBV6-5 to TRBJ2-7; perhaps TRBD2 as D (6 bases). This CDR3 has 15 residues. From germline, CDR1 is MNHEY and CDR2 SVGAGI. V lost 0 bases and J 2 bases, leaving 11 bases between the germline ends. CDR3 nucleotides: TGTGCCAGCAGTTACTCGGGGGAGGAGACCTACGAGCAGTACTTC. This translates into CASSYSGEETYEQYF.

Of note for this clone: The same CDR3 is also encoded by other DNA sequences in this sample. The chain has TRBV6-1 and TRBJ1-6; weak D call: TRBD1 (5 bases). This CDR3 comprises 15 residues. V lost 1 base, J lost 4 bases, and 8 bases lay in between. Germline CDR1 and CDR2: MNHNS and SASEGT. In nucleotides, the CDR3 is TGTGCCAGCAGTGAAGACGGGGGATATAATTCACCCCTCCACTTT. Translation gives CASSEDGGYNSPLHF.

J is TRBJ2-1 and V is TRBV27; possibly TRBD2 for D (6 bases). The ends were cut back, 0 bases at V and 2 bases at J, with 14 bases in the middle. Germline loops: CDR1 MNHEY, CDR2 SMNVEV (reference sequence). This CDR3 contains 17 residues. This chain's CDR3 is CASSLSPPSVAYNEQFF. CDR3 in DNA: TGTGCCAGCAGTTTATCACCTCCTAGCGTGGCCTACAATGAGCAGTTCTTC.

CDR3 loop: CASSRGQEETQYF. The CDR3, as DNA: TGTGCCAGCAGCCGGGGACAAGAAGAGACCCAGTACTTC. V and J are TRBV7-3 and TRBJ2-5; possibly TRBD1 for D (6 bases). V was cut by 5 bases and J by 3 bases, with 10 bases left in between. Per germline, CDR1 SGHTA and CDR2 FQGTGA. The CDR3 consists of 13 residues.

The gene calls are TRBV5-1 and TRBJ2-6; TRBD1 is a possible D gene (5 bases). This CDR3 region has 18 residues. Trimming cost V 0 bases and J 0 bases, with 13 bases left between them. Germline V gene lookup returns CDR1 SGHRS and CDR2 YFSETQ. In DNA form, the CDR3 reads TGCGCCAGCAGCTTGGAAAGGACATCGAGCTCTGGGGCCAACGTCCTGACTTTC. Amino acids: CASSLERTSSSGANVLTF.

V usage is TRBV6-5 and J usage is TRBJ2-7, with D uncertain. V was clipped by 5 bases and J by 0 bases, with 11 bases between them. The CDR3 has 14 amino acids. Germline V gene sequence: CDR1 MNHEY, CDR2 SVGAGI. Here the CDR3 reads CASSRLTFSYEQYF. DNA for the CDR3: TGTGCCAGCAGTCGACTCACCTTCTCCTACGAGCAGTACTTC.

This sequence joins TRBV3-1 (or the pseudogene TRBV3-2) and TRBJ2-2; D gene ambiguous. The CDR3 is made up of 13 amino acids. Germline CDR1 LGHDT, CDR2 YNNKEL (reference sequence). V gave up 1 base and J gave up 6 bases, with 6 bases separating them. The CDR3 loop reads CASSQVVAGELFF. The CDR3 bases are TGTGCCAGCAGCCAAGTGGTAGCCGGGGAGCTGTTTTTT.

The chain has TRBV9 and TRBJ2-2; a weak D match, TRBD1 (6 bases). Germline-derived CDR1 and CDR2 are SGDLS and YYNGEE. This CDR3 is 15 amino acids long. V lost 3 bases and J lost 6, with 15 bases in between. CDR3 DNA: TGTGCCAGCAGCGGATTACAGGGCACCCCCGGGGAGCTGTTTTTT. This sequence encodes CASSGLQGTPGELFF.

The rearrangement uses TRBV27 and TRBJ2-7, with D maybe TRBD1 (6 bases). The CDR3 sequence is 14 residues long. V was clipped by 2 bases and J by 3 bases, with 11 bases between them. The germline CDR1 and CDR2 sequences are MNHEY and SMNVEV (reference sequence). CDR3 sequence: CASSLRSGHYEQYF. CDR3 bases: TGTGCCAGCAGTTTAAGGTCGGGACACTACGAGCAGTACTTC.

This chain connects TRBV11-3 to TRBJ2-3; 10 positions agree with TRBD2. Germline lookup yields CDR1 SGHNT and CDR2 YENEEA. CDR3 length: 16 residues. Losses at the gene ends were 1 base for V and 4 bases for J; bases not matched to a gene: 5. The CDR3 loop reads CASSLGLAGAADTQYF. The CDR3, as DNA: TGTGCCAGCAGCTTAGGTCTAGCGGGAGCGGCAGATACGCAGTATTTT.

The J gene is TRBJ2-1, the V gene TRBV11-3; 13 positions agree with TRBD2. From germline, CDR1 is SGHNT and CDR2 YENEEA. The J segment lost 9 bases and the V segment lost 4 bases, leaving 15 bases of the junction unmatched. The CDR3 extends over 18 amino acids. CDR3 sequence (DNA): TGTGCCAGCAGCTCACGCCGAACTAGCGGGAGGGCCGGTAGTGAGCAGTTCTTC. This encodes CASSSRRTSGRAGSEQFF.

The CDR3 here is CASSGTSGTSSYNEQFF. For the CDR3, the DNA is TGTGCCAGCAGCGGGACTAGCGGGACGAGCTCCTACAATGAGCAGTTCTTC. The rearrangement joins TRBV9 to TRBJ2-1, with TRBD2 matching over 12 bases. This CDR3 comprises 17 residues. The germline V gene has CDR1 SGDLS and CDR2 YYNGEE. With 3 bases clipped from V and 0 bases from J, the junction kept 4 bases outside the gene matches. The entire variable domain, with the rest obtained from reference TRBV9 and TRBJ2-1, is as follows: DSGVTQTPKHLITATGQRVTLRCSPRSGDLSVYWYQQSLDQGLQFLIQYYNGEERAKGNILERFSAQQFPDLHSELNLSSLELGDSALYFCASSGTSGTSSYNEQFFGPGTRLTVL.

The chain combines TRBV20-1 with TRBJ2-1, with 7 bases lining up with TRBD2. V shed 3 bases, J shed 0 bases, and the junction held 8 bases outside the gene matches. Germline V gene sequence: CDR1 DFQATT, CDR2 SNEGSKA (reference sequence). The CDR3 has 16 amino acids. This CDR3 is CSASMAGASSYNEQFF. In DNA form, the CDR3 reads TGCAGTGCTAGTATGGCGGGAGCCAGCTCCTACAATGAGCAGTTCTTC.

The CDR3 DNA reads TGCGCCAGCAGCTTGGGAACCGGGACAGGGGCCCGAGGGGAGCAGTACTTC. As protein: CASSLGTGTGARGEQYF. The rearrangement uses TRBV5-1 and TRBJ2-7, with 10 bases that match TRBD1. J gave up 7 bases and V 0 bases, and 13 bases lay outside the gene matches. Germline lookup yields CDR1 SGHRS and CDR2 YFSETQ. The CDR3 consists of 17 residues.

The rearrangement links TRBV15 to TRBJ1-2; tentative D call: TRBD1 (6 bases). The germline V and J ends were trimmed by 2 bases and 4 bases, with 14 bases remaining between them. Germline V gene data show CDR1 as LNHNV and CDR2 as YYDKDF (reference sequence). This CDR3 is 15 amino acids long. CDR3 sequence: CATSRPTGLGYGYTF. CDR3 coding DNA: TGTGCCACCAGCAGACCAACAGGGCTAGGCTATGGCTACACCTTC.

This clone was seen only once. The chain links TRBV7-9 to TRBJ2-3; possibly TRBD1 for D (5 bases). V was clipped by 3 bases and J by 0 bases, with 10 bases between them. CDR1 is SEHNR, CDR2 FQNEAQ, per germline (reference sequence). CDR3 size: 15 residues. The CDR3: CASSLQGTSTDTQYF. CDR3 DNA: TGTGCCAGCAGCTTGCAGGGAACTAGCACAGATACGCAGTATTTT.

CDR3 amino acids: CAIRPGLASYNEQFF. The CDR3 DNA is TGTGCCATCAGGCCTGGGCTAGCTTCCTACAATGAGCAGTTCTTC. This chain connects TRBV10-3 to TRBJ2-1, with a weak D call TRBD2 (5 bases). Germline V CDR1 and CDR2: ENHRY, SYGVKD. The CDR3 extends over 15 amino acids. Between the trimmed V and J ends, which lost 6 bases and 1 base, there was a span of 13 bases.

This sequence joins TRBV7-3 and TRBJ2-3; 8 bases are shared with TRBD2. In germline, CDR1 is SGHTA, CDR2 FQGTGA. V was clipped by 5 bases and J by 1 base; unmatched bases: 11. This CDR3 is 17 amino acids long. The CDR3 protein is CASSLRGLAAGTDTQYF. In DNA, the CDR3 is TGTGCCAGCAGCCTCCGAGGACTAGCCGCGGGCACAGATACGCAGTATTTT.